Below, 7 T cell receptor beta chains from the same sample are listed, as sequenced in a study of neoadjuvant anti-PD-1 for oral cavity cancer (dated by TCRdb to 2020 to 2022). Receptor libraries were prepared by the immunoSEQ multiplex PCR assay. Imported from immuneACCESS, the table was reduced by TCRdb to in-frame sequences with V and J called. These copies leave out some clones; in studies compared against another copy, an unresolved V gene accounts for under half, and the cause of the remainder is not known. In this sample the table shows about 14,000 clones, 71% of which occur a single time. Approximately 3.3% of the sample comes from the top ten. The sample's time point label, decoded: before neoadjuvant nivolumab. Sequences were derived from PBMCs, sampled before nivolumab (anti-PD-1) treatment. These receptors were taken from a person aged 35-79 years with oral cavity squamous cell carcinoma.

This clone was seen only a few times. V and J are TRBV30 and TRBJ1-1; no definite D call. V shed 4 bases and J shed 5 bases, with 14 bases lying between them. Germline V gene data show CDR1 as GTSNPN and CDR2 as SVGIG (reference sequence). This CDR3 region has 13 residues. The CDR3 reads CAWTKSERTEAFF. CDR3 DNA: TGTGCCTGGACAAAGTCTGAGAGGACTGAAGCTTTCTTT.

This clone has a single count. This chain uses TRBV5-1 with TRBJ2-1; 14 nucleotides line up with TRBD2. CDR3 length: 17 residues. J gave up 2 bases and V 4 bases, and 5 bases lay outside the gene matches. The germline CDR1 and CDR2 sequences are SGHRS and YFSETQ. CDR3: CASSPGLAGGPYNEQFF. DNA for the CDR3: TGCGCCAGCAGCCCCGGACTAGCGGGGGGCCCCTACAATGAGCAGTTCTTC.

This chain links TRBV4-1 with TRBJ1-2; possibly TRBD1 for D (5 bases). The CDR3 runs to 14 residues. Trimming shortened V by 0 bases and J by 5 bases, and 10 bases separated the two germline ends. CDR1 is MGHRA and CDR2 is YSYEKL in the germline V gene. CDR3 in amino acids: CASSQDGGGYGYTF. DNA for the CDR3: TGCGCCAGCAGCCAAGATGGGGGTGGGTATGGCTACACCTTC.

This chain joins TRBV2 and TRBJ1-6; D is ambiguous. CDR1 and CDR2 (germline): SNHLY, FYNNEI. The CDR3 loop spans 13 amino acids. Trimming removed 8 bases from V and 2 bases from J, with 7 bases in between. The CDR3 is CASRATYNSPLHF. DNA of the CDR3: TGTGCCAGCCGGGCCACCTATAATTCACCCCTCCACTTT.

The chain has TRBV9 and TRBJ2-7; D is uncertain. Germline loops: CDR1 SGDLS, CDR2 YYNGEE. The CDR3 has 13 residues. The V gene lost 5 bases and the J gene lost 6 bases, with 15 bases spanning the gap. CDR3 region: CASSPKRLGEQYF. In DNA form, the CDR3 reads TGTGCCAGCAGTCCGAAGAGGCTGGGCGAGCAGTACTTC.

The chain combines TRBV7-6 with TRBJ1-3, with a weak D call TRBD1 (6 bases). Trimming pared 1 base from V and 4 bases from J, leaving 11 bases between. The CDR3 loop spans 15 amino acids. The germline gives CDR1 SGHVS, CDR2 FNYEAQ. The CDR3 protein is CASSLDGTIGNTIYF. CDR3 coding DNA: TGTGCCAGCAGCTTAGACGGGACAATCGGAAACACCATATATTTT.

J is TRBJ1-3 and V is TRBV5-1; 7 positions match TRBD1. The CDR3 runs 16 residues. Looked up from germline, CDR1 is SGHRS and CDR2 is YFSETQ. V trimming: 0 bases; J trimming: 0 bases; junction bases outside the gene matches: 3. The CDR3 bases are TGCGCCAGCAGCTTGGTAGGGGGCTACTCTGGAAACACCATATATTTT. Translation gives CASSLVGGYSGNTIYF.